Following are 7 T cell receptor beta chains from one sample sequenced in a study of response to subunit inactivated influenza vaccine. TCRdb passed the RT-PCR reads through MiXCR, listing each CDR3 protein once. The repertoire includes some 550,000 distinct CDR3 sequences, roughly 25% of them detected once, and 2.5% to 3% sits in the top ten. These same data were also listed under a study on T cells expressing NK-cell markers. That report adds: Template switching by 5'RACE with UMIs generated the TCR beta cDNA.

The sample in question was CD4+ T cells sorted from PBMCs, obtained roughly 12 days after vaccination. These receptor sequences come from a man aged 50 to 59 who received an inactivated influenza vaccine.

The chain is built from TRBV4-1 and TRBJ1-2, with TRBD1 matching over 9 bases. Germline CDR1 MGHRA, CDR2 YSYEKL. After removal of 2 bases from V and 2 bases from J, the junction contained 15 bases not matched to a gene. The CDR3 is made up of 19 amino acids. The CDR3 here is CASSQMGAGTGKGNYGYTF. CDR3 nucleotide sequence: TGCGCCAGCAGCCAAATGGGGGCAGGGACAGGGAAAGGGAACTATGGCTACACCTTC.

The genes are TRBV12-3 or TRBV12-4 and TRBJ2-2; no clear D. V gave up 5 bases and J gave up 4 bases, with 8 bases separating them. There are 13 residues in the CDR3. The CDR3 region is CASSQPGTGELFF. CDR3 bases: TGTGCCAGCAGTCAGCCGGGCACCGGGGAGCTGTTTTTT.

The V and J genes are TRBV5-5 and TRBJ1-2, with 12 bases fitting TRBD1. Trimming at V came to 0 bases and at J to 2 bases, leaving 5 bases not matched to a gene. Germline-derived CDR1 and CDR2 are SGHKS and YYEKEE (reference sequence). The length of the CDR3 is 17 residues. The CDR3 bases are TGTGCCAGCAGCTTGGGAGGGACAGGGGGCGAAAACTATGGCTACACCTTC. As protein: CASSLGGTGGENYGYTF.

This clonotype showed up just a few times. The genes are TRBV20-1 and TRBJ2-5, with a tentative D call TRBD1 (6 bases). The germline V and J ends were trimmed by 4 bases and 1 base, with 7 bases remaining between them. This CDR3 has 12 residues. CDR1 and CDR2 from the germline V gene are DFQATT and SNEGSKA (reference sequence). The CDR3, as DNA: TGCAGTGCTAACAGGGCCCAAGAGACCCAGTACTTC. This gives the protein CSANRAQETQYF.

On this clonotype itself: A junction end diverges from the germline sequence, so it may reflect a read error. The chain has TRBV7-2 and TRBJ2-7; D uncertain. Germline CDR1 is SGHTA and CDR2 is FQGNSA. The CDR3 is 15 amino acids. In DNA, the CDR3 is TGTGCCAGCGGCTTAAGGCCCACACCCTTCTACGAGCAGTACTTC. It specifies CASGLRPTPFYEQYF.

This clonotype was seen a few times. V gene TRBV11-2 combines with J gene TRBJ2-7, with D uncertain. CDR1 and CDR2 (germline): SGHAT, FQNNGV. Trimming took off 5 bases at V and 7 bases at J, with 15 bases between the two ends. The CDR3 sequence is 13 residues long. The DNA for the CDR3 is TGTGCCAGCAGCCAAGGACGTCTGGAGGAGCAGTACTTC. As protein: CASSQGRLEEQYF.

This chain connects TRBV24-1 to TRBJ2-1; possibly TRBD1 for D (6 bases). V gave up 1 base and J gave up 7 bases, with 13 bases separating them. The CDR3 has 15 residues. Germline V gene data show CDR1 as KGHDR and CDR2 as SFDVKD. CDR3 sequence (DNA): TGTGCCACCAGTGATTTAAAAAGGGACAAAAATGAGCAGTTCTTC. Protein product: CATSDLKRDKNEQFF.